These 23 T cell receptor beta chains share one sample of origin, sequenced in a study of cytomegalovirus exposure and HLA in healthy donors. The PCR contained 60 Vbeta and 13 Jbeta primers. Sequenced by immunoSEQ multiplex PCR; TCRdb stores in-frame clones only, minus some. The table lists under 90,000 clones, 75% of them singletons. The specimen sequenced was PBMCs. These receptors all stem from a man aged 40-55 years in good health and CMV-seronegative.

The chain combines TRBV5-6 with TRBJ2-7, with 9 bases lining up with TRBD2. Germline V gene data show CDR1 as SGHDT and CDR2 as YYEEEE. Unmatched junction bases numbered 5, after V lost 4 bases and J lost 6 bases. The CDR3 contains 13 residues. In nucleotides, the CDR3 is TGTGCCAGCAGCATAGCGGGGGTTGCCGAGCAGTACTTC. This codes for CASSIAGVAEQYF.

This chain links TRBV7-9 with TRBJ1-4; D call uncertain. The V end was cut by 3 bases, the J end by 8 bases, with 22 bases between. The CDR3 loop spans 17 amino acids. Germline loops: CDR1 SEHNR, CDR2 FQNEAQ (reference sequence). CDR3 nucleotides: TGTGCCAGCAGCTTGGACCTTCCGGGAGGCCCAAGGGAAAAACTGTTTTTT. Protein: CASSLDLPGGPREKLFF. Complete variable domain (other parts from reference TRBV7-9 and TRBJ1-4): DTGVSQNPRHKITKRGQNVTFRCDPISEHNRLYWYRQTLGQGPEFLTYFQNEAQLEKSRLLSDRFSAERPKGSFSTLEIQRTEQGDSAMYLCASSLDLPGGPREKLFFGSGTQLSVL.

V is TRBV6-5 and J is TRBJ1-2; 7 bases are shared with TRBD1. J gave up 5 bases and V 0 bases, and 9 bases lay outside the gene matches. This CDR3 contains 16 residues. Germline V lookup: CDR1 MNHEY, CDR2 SVGAGI. CDR3 protein: CASSYSIAAGGYGYTF. The CDR3 region has the DNA TGTGCCAGCAGTTACTCGATCGCGGCAGGGGGGTATGGCTACACCTTC.

V is TRBV10-3 and J is TRBJ1-2; TRBD1 matches at 9 bases. The ends lost 3 bases at V and 8 bases at J; junction bases unmatched: 4. This CDR3 comprises 13 residues. Germline V lookup: CDR1 ENHRY, CDR2 SYGVKD. DNA for the CDR3: TGTGCCATCAGTGAACAGGGGGCAGGAGGCTACACCTTC. Its protein product is CAISEQGAGGYTF.

The rearrangement uses TRBV4-1 and TRBJ2-7; 10 bases line up with TRBD1. With 1 base clipped from V and 3 bases from J, the junction kept 3 bases outside the gene matches. The length of the CDR3 is 15 residues. Per the germline V gene, CDR1 is MGHRA and CDR2 is YSYEKL. The CDR3 DNA reads as TGCGCCAGCAGCCAAGGAGGACAGGGGGGCTACGAGCAGTACTTC. This gives the protein CASSQGGQGGYEQYF.

This chain connects TRBV6-1 to TRBJ2-3, with 11 bases that match TRBD2. Unmatched junction bases numbered 6, after V lost 3 bases and J lost 1 base. Germline V lookup: CDR1 MNHNS, CDR2 SASEGT. The CDR3 is 17 residues long. The CDR3, as DNA: TGTGCCAGCAGTGACCCCTCGGGACTAGCGGGCACAGATACGCAGTATTTT. The encoded protein is CASSDPSGLAGTDTQYF.

This clone was observed a handful of times. The chain couples TRBV5-5 to TRBJ1-2; TRBD1 aligns across 7 bases. Germline loops: CDR1 SGHKS, CDR2 YYEKEE (reference sequence). V trimming: 4 bases; J trimming: 4 bases; junction bases outside the gene matches: 4. The CDR3 is made up of 13 amino acids. CDR3 region: CASSNRGGYGYTF. As DNA, the CDR3 is TGTGCCAGCAGCAACAGGGGTGGCTATGGCTACACCTTC.

This clone was found a few times. This rearrangement joins TRBV19 to TRBJ1-5, with 7 bases that match TRBD1. V lost 6 bases to trimming and J lost 0 bases; unmatched junction nucleotides: 5. Per germline, CDR1 LNHDA and CDR2 SQIVND (reference sequence). The length of the CDR3 is 15 residues. CDR3 residues: CASRPQGISNQPQHF. The CDR3 bases are TGTGCCAGTAGACCACAGGGGATTAGCAATCAGCCCCAGCATTTT.

CDR3 in amino acids: CASSARTGGLKYYGYTF. For the CDR3, the DNA is TGTGCCAGCAGTGCGAGGACAGGGGGGCTCAAGTACTATGGCTACACCTTC. V gene TRBV28 combines with J gene TRBJ1-2; 10 bases are a match to TRBD1. Germline V gene data show CDR1 as MDHEN and CDR2 as SYDVKM. The CDR3 consists of 17 residues. Trimming took 5 bases from V and 3 from J; bases not matched to a gene: 12.

This rearrangement joins TRBV4-1 to TRBJ1-3; D is unresolved. This CDR3 is built from 16 residues. The germline V gene has CDR1 MGHRA and CDR2 YSYEKL. V shed 0 bases and J shed 1 base, with 10 bases lying between them. CDR3 amino acids: CASSQDPGRSGNTIYF. For the CDR3, the DNA is TGCGCCAGCAGCCAAGATCCGGGGAGATCTGGAAACACCATATATTTT.

The chain employs TRBV28 and TRBJ2-5; a weak D match, TRBD2 (5 bases). This CDR3 spans 16 amino acids. The V end lost 6 bases, the J end lost 0 bases, and 17 bases lay between the germline ends. The germline V gene encodes CDR1 MDHEN and CDR2 SYDVKM. The CDR3 nucleotides are TGTGCCAGCAGCCCTAGCCAAGTAATGTACCAAGAGACCCAGTACTTC. Its translation is CASSPSQVMYQETQYF.

This clone appeared a few times. The chain has TRBV7-9 and TRBJ1-2; tentative D call: TRBD1 (5 bases). There are 15 residues in the CDR3. V lost 5 bases and J 4 bases, leaving 17 bases between the germline ends. Per germline, CDR1 SEHNR and CDR2 FQNEAQ (reference sequence). The DNA of the CDR3 is TGTGCCAGCAGCCCCCCCGCGACCGGGGGCTATGGCTACACCTTC. This encodes CASSPPATGGYGYTF.

The V and J genes are TRBV11-2 and TRBJ1-2; 8 bases line up with TRBD1. The CDR3 contains 14 residues. Germline V gives CDR1 SGHAT, CDR2 FQNNGV. The V segment lost 4 bases and the J segment 6 bases; nucleotides outside the gene matches: 7. CDR3 sequence: CASSSRQGQDGYTF. The CDR3 DNA is TGTGCCAGCAGCTCCCGACAGGGGCAAGATGGCTACACCTTC.

This clone was observed a few times. The chain employs TRBV14 and TRBJ1-1; tentatively, D is TRBD1 (6 bases). Trimming took 4 bases from V and 5 from J, leaving 20 bases between them. The germline V gene encodes CDR1 SGHDN and CDR2 FVKESK. The CDR3 has 16 residues. CDR3: CASSPRQAYVGTEAFF. The CDR3 DNA is TGTGCCAGCAGCCCCAGACAGGCTTATGTCGGGACTGAAGCTTTCTTT.

The V and J genes are TRBV10-2 and TRBJ1-1; TRBD1 is a possible D gene (5 bases). Germline assignment: CDR1 WSHSY and CDR2 SAAADI. This CDR3 comprises 13 residues. V lost 3 bases, J lost 4 bases, and 9 bases lay in between. CDR3 sequence: CASSDRVGTEAFF. DNA for the CDR3: TGCGCCAGCAGTGACAGGGTGGGCACTGAAGCTTTCTTT.

The chain employs TRBV6-4 and TRBJ1-5; 9 positions match TRBD1. The germline V gene has CDR1 MRHNA and CDR2 SNTAGT. V lost 2 bases, J lost 9 bases, and 2 bases stayed unmatched. The CDR3 sequence is 13 residues long. The CDR3 coding sequence is TGTGCCAGCAGTGACGAACAGGGGGCGCCCCAGCATTTT. As protein: CASSDEQGAPQHF.

The rearrangement links TRBV4-2 to TRBJ1-4, with 7 positions matching TRBD1. The CDR3 is 14 residues long. V lost 4 bases and J lost 8; bases outside the gene matches: 7. Germline V gene sequence: CDR1 LGHNA, CDR2 YNFKEQ. For the CDR3, the DNA is TGTGCCAGCAGCCGCACAGGGGAGCTCGAAAAACTGTTTTTT. This translates into CASSRTGELEKLFF.

This clone was found once. The germline gene is not matched at one end of the junction; a read error may be the cause. Written as DNA, the CDR3 is TGCGCCAGCAGCTCCCACGAGCAGTACTTC. As protein: CASSSHEQYF. The gene calls are TRBV10-1 and TRBJ2-7; D is ambiguous. Looked up from germline, CDR1 is WNHNN and CDR2 is SYGVQD (reference sequence). The length of the CDR3 is 10 residues.

The V call is TRBV19, the J call TRBJ1-2, with TRBD1 as a possible D gene (5 bases). The CDR3 has 15 amino acids. Germline loops: CDR1 LNHDA, CDR2 SQIVND (reference sequence). The germline V and J ends were trimmed by 5 bases and 0 bases, with 13 bases remaining between them. This CDR3 reads CASSPWGGPNYGYTF. The CDR3 region has the DNA TGTGCCAGTAGTCCCTGGGGGGGACCTAACTATGGCTACACCTTC.

The V gene is TRBV6-5, the J gene TRBJ1-1; D might be TRBD1 (6 bases). V shed 0 bases and J shed 10 bases, with 12 bases lying between them. Germline V gene sequence: CDR1 MNHEY, CDR2 SVGAGI. CDR3 length equals 13 residues. The CDR3: CASSYSRGAGAFF. DNA for the CDR3: TGTGCCAGCAGTTACTCCCGGGGGGCAGGAGCTTTCTTT.

J is TRBJ1-6 and V is TRBV6-6, with TRBD1 matching 7 bases. CDR3 length equals 14 residues. In germline, CDR1 is MNHNY, CDR2 SVGAGI (reference sequence). V was clipped by 2 bases and J by 10 bases; unmatched bases: 5. The CDR3 nucleotides read TGTGCCAGCAGTTACGACAGGGTGTACTCACCCCTCCACTTT. This encodes CASSYDRVYSPLHF.

This clone was seen a single time. J is TRBJ2-7 and V is TRBV29-1; the D gene is possibly TRBD1 (6 bases). Germline values: CDR1 SQVTM, CDR2 ANQGSEA. V dropped 6 bases and J dropped 0 bases, with 15 bases sitting between them. The CDR3 length is 14 residues. The CDR3, as DNA: TGCAGCGTCATCACTTCGGACAGCTCCTACGAGCAGTACTTC. It translates to CSVITSDSSYEQYF.

The chain recombines TRBV11-3 with TRBJ1-1, with D perhaps TRBD1 (5 bases). Germline V gene sequence: CDR1 SGHNT, CDR2 YENEEA. CDR3 length equals 14 residues. Between the trimmed V and J ends, which lost 5 bases and 6 bases, there was a span of 16 bases. CDR3 in amino acids: CASSLTGRGSEAFF. CDR3 sequence (DNA): TGTGCCAGCAGCCTTACTGGGAGGGGTTCTGAAGCTTTCTTT.